This is a list of T cell receptor beta chains from one sample in a study of blood T cells in healthy people across ages. TCRdb fed the 5' RACE reads into MiXCR, producing one record per CDR3 protein. The data show some 700,000 distinct CDR3 sequences, around 46% seen once. The sequenced material came from blood. These receptors came from a woman aged 60-75 years in good health. The CDR3 runs from the conserved cysteine through the conserved F or W.

j_call: TRBJ2-3
v_call: TRBV12-3/TRBV12-4
cdr3_aa: CACSLGPSQSTDTQYF

j_call: TRBJ1-1
v_call: TRBV20-1
cdr3_aa: CSARDGGGSTEAFF

j_call: TRBJ2-1
v_call: TRBV6-2/TRBV6-3
cdr3_aa: CASSGGTHYEEQFF

j_call: TRBJ1-2
v_call: TRBV10-3
cdr3_aa: CAISVQGEPGGYGYTF

j_call: TRBJ1-1
v_call: TRBV12-3/TRBV12-4
cdr3_aa: CASSGQAEAFF

j_call: TRBJ1-2
v_call: TRBV7-2
cdr3_aa: CASSLAPTGGGYTF

j_call: TRBJ2-5
v_call: TRBV7-3
cdr3_aa: CASSPGAGVYNEQYF

j_call: TRBJ1-1
v_call: TRBV21-1
cdr3_aa: CASSKAGFRDPPLLNTEAFF

j_call: TRBJ1-2
v_call: TRBV4-2
cdr3_aa: CASSQEVSIPRGGGYTF

j_call: TRBJ2-4
v_call: TRBV7-9
cdr3_aa: CASSPGGINIQYF

j_call: TRBJ2-7
v_call: TRBV10-3
cdr3_aa: CAISSGATTSYEQYF

j_call: TRBJ2-7
v_call: TRBV12-3/TRBV12-4
cdr3_aa: CASSPDLGADYEQYF

j_call: TRBJ2-7
v_call: TRBV5-1
cdr3_aa: CASREGAMNYEQYF

j_call: TRBJ2-3
v_call: TRBV24-1
cdr3_aa: CATSRGTENTDTQYF

j_call: TRBJ1-2
v_call: TRBV4-2
cdr3_aa: CASSQGTGSNYGYTF

j_call: TRBJ2-7
v_call: TRBV20-1
cdr3_aa: CSARPPGTAYEQYF

j_call: TRBJ2-1
v_call: TRBV6-5
cdr3_aa: CASSYLGLAGHNEQFF

j_call: TRBJ1-2
v_call: TRBV7-9
cdr3_aa: CASSLTFNYGYTF

j_call: TRBJ2-1
v_call: TRBV6-1
cdr3_aa: CASSKTSGINNEQFF

j_call: TRBJ2-3
v_call: TRBV20-1
cdr3_aa: CSASFQDTQYF

j_call: TRBJ2-1
v_call: TRBV7-2
cdr3_aa: CASSLEDTKWNEQFF

j_call: TRBJ1-2
v_call: TRBV2
cdr3_aa: CASSASAGRNYGYTF

j_call: TRBJ1-5
v_call: TRBV28
cdr3_aa: CASRQIGGYSNQPQHF

j_call: TRBJ2-7
v_call: TRBV6-1
cdr3_aa: CASSEAGQRTYEQYF

j_call: TRBJ2-5
v_call: TRBV5-1
cdr3_aa: CASILETGKETQYF

j_call: TRBJ2-1
v_call: TRBV20-1
cdr3_aa: CSATLTSGGAGEQFF

j_call: TRBJ2-1
v_call: TRBV7-2
cdr3_aa: CASSLSQTNEQFF

j_call: TRBJ1-2
v_call: TRBV6-5
cdr3_aa: CASRPLGQEGYTF

j_call: TRBJ2-3
v_call: TRBV4-3
cdr3_aa: CASSQDLAGSADTQYF

j_call: TRBJ1-2
v_call: TRBV4-3
cdr3_aa: CASSQDRSYYGYTF

j_call: TRBJ2-3
v_call: TRBV29-1
cdr3_aa: CSARSPDTDTQYF

j_call: TRBJ2-1
v_call: TRBV20-1
cdr3_aa: CSASQTAGRNEQFF

j_call: TRBJ1-1
v_call: TRBV29-1
cdr3_aa: CSVELIGLGGNTEAFF

j_call: TRBJ2-3
v_call: TRBV7-3
cdr3_aa: CASSRQVGSTDTQYF

j_call: -
v_call: TRBV25-1
cdr3_aa: CASSETAGDIETQYF

j_call: TRBJ2-2
v_call: TRBV29-1
cdr3_aa: CSVEGAGLLNTGELFF

j_call: TRBJ1-1
v_call: TRBV28
cdr3_aa: CASSFPTPVNTEAFF

j_call: TRBJ2-7
v_call: TRBV6-2/TRBV6-3
cdr3_aa: CASSYTDGDYEQYF

j_call: TRBJ2-7
v_call: TRBV7-2
cdr3_aa: CASSLDGNLYEQYF

j_call: TRBJ2-4
v_call: TRBV5-4
cdr3_aa: CASSLEGVQAGKNIQYF

j_call: TRBJ2-6
v_call: TRBV5-1
cdr3_aa: CASSLGDTVSGANVLTF

j_call: TRBJ2-5
v_call: TRBV7-3
cdr3_aa: CASSPRGGHQETQYF

j_call: TRBJ1-1
v_call: TRBV7-2
cdr3_aa: CASSSDREVWTEAFF

j_call: TRBJ2-5
v_call: TRBV20-1
cdr3_aa: CSARDEEGGPLYNEQYF